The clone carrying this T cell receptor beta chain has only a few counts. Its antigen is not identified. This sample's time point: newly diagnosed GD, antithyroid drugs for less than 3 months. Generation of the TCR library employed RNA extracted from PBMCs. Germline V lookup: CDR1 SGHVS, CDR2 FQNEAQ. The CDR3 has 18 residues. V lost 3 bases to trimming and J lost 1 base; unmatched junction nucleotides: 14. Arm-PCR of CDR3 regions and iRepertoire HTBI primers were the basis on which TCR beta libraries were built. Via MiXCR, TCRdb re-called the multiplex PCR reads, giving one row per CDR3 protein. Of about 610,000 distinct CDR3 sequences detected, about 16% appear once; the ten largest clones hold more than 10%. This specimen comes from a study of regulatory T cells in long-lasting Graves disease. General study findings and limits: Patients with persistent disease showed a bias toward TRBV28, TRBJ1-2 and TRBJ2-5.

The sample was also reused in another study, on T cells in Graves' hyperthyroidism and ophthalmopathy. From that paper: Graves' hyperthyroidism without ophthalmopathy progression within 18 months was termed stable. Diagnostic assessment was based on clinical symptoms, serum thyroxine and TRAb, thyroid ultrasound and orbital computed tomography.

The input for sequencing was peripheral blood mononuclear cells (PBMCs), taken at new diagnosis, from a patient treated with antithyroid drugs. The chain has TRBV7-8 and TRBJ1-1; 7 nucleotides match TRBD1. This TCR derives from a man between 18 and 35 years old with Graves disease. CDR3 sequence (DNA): TGTGCCAGCAGCTTCCTACAGGGGAGGACTAGCCGGAACACTGAAGCTTTCTTT. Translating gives CASSFLQGRTSRNTEAFF.